The next 24 T cell receptor beta chains were all read from a single sample in a study of T cells in Graves' hyperthyroidism and ophthalmopathy (dated by TCRdb to between 2018 and 2020). The method was multiplex PCR. Reads for this sample came from an Illumina HiSeq 2000. The TCR beta CDR3 regions were amplified from the RNA transcripts. The first round of RT-PCR for the TCR CDR3 was performed with the HTBI primer set and the Qiagen OneStep RT-PCR kit. TCRdb redid the processing of the public reads, applying fastp at Q25 and MiXCR, and retained in-frame beta chains. Rows merge per CDR3 protein into single entries with the most common DNA and genes. The sample contains just over 550,000 distinct CDR3 sequences, roughly 46% of them found a single time. 8.2% of the sample is held by the ten biggest clonotypes. The material sequenced was peripheral blood or thyroid tissue (not recorded which). These receptor sequences come from a woman younger than 30 with Graves' hyperthyroidism. Donor details come from another sample of the same person, matched by shared clones.

This clonotype has ten or more counts. This chain links TRBV7-9 with TRBJ2-5, with a weak D call TRBD2 (6 bases). The V end was cut by 4 bases, the J end by 3 bases, with 15 bases between. The germline V gene encodes CDR1 SEHNR and CDR2 FQNEAQ (reference sequence). The CDR3 loop spans 15 amino acids. In DNA form, the CDR3 reads TGTGCCAGCAGCTCACTAGCCGGCGGCGAAGAGACCCAGTACTTC. Protein product: CASSSLAGGEETQYF.

This clonotype appeared a few times. CDR3 sequence: CASSPQQASGNYEQYF. CDR3 nucleotides: TGTGCCAGCAGCCCCCAGCAGGCTAGCGGCAACTACGAGCAGTACTTC. This chain uses TRBV7-6 with TRBJ2-7, with TRBD2 identical over 7 bases. Germline CDR1 and CDR2: SGHVS and FNYEAQ. The CDR3 has 16 residues. Trimming at V came to 5 bases and at J to 3 bases, leaving 13 bases not matched to a gene.

A word on this clonotype: Sequence at one end of the junction differs from germline and may be a read error. The chain joins TRBV6-1 to TRBJ2-7; 7 bases are shared with TRBD1. Germline CDR1 MNHNS, CDR2 SASEGT. This CDR3 is built from 15 residues. The CDR3 nucleotides are TGTGCCAGCAGTGTTTCGGGACAGCCTCTTTACGAGCAGTATTTC. Protein: CASSVSGQPLYEQYF.

This clonotype was recorded many times. The CDR3 here is CASSVGGTGTLGYTF. CDR3 nucleotides: TGTGCCAGCAGCGTAGGAGGGACAGGCACACTGGGCTACACCTTC. V and J are TRBV9 and TRBJ1-2; the match to TRBD1 covers 8 bases. Unmatched junction bases numbered 9, after V lost 0 bases and J lost 8 bases. This CDR3 region has 15 residues. Looked up from germline, CDR1 is SGDLS and CDR2 is YYNGEE. The full variable domain, with the rest looked up from reference TRBV9 and TRBJ1-2, is DSGVTQTPKHLITATGQRVTLRCSPRSGDLSVYWYQQSLDQGLQFLIQYYNGEERAKGNILERFSAQQFPDLHSELNLSSLELGDSALYFCASSVGGTGTLGYTFGSGTRLTVV.

J is TRBJ1-1 and V is TRBV6-5, with D uncertain. Trimming pared 6 bases from V and 3 bases from J, leaving 5 bases between. Germline V gene data show CDR1 as MNHEY and CDR2 as SVGAGI. The CDR3 spans 11 residues. CDR3 bases: TGTGCCAGCAGCGATTACACTGAAGCTTTCTTT. As protein: CASSDYTEAFF.

V is TRBV14 and J is TRBJ2-7, with no clear D. Germline CDR1 is SGHDN and CDR2 is FVKESK. V lost 0 bases and J 5 bases, leaving 11 bases between the germline ends. CDR3 length: 14 residues. CDR3 nucleotides: TGTGCCAGCAGCCAAGATTGGGTAGCCCACGAGCAGTACTTC. Residues: CASSQDWVAHEQYF.

This clonotype was detected only a few times. A much larger clone is a single base away; this may be a read error. The chain links TRBV24-1 to TRBJ2-5; D may be TRBD2 (7 bases). This CDR3 is 13 amino acids long. Germline loops: CDR1 KGHDR, CDR2 SFDVKD. Trimming took off 3 bases at V and 5 bases at J, with 9 bases between the two ends. DNA of the CDR3: TGTGCCACCAGTGATGGGGGGGCGGAGACCCAGTACTTC. Translating it yields CATSDGGAETQYF.

V and J are TRBV20-1 and TRBJ1-2; D might be TRBD1 (5 bases). Trimming shortened V by 1 base and J by 4 bases, and 10 bases separated the two germline ends. This CDR3 has 13 residues. Germline V lookup: CDR1 DFQATT, CDR2 SNEGSKA (reference sequence). This chain's CDR3 is CSARVGLLYGYTF. In DNA, the CDR3 is TGCAGTGCTAGAGTGGGACTCCTCTATGGCTACACCTTC.

V and J are TRBV7-2 and TRBJ1-2; no reliable D call. The CDR3 extends over 15 amino acids. Germline loops: CDR1 SGHTA, CDR2 FQGNSA. Trimming shortened V by 3 bases and J by 0 bases, and 11 bases separated the two germline ends. The CDR3 sequence is CASSLVPAANYGYTF. CDR3 sequence (DNA): TGTGCCAGCAGCTTGGTTCCGGCAGCTAACTATGGCTACACCTTC.

This clonotype was observed a few times. The chain employs TRBV19 and TRBJ1-5; 10 bases are a match to TRBD1. The germline V gene has CDR1 LNHDA and CDR2 SQIVND (reference sequence). Unmatched junction bases numbered 10, after V lost 5 bases and J lost 6 bases. The CDR3 is made up of 16 amino acids. CDR3 sequence reads: CASSFPGQGMSQPQHF. The CDR3 DNA reads TGTGCCAGTAGTTTTCCGGGACAGGGGATGAGTCAGCCCCAGCATTTT.

Many counts were recorded for this clonotype. The rearrangement uses TRBV10-3 and TRBJ1-3; weak D call: TRBD1 (5 bases). Germline loops: CDR1 ENHRY, CDR2 SYGVKD. V shed 5 bases and J shed 0 bases, with 8 bases lying between them. CDR3 size: 14 residues. This CDR3 reads CAISLDSSGNTIYF. CDR3 DNA: TGTGCCATCAGTTTAGACAGCTCTGGAAACACCATATATTTT.

The chain combines TRBV7-2 with TRBJ2-7; 9 positions agree with TRBD2. This CDR3 region has 15 residues. J was trimmed by 5 bases and V by 2 bases; bases with no gene match: 7. The germline CDR1 and CDR2 sequences are SGHTA and FQGNSA. The chain's CDR3 is CASSLSSGSWNEQYF. The CDR3 region has the DNA TGTGCCAGCAGCTTAAGTAGCGGGAGTTGGAACGAGCAGTACTTC.

This clonotype was seen at least ten times. The chain employs TRBV25-1 and TRBJ1-1, with D uncertain. CDR1 is MGHDK, CDR2 SYGVNS, per germline. Trimming took off 0 bases at V and 7 bases at J, with 15 bases between the two ends. The CDR3 has 15 residues. The CDR3 DNA reads as TGTGCCAGCAGTGAATATATGCGCTCCCAGAGTGAAGCTTTCTTT. Translated, it gives CASSEYMRSQSEAFF.

The rearrangement joins TRBV6-6 to TRBJ2-7; 7 nucleotides match TRBD1. There are 14 residues in the CDR3. The V gene's germline CDR1 is MNHNY and CDR2 SVGAGI (reference sequence). The V segment lost 4 bases and the J segment 2 bases; nucleotides outside the gene matches: 5. The CDR3 nucleotides are TGTGCCAGCAGTTCCTGGGACAGAGCCTACGAGCAGTACTTC. Protein: CASSSWDRAYEQYF.

This clonotype was recorded once. The chain links TRBV14 to TRBJ1-4; TRBD1 matches at 7 bases. Germline CDR1 and CDR2: SGHDN and FVKESK. CDR3 length: 15 residues. V trimming: 0 bases; J trimming: 7 bases; junction bases outside the gene matches: 5. As DNA, the CDR3 is TGTGCCAGCAGCCAAGATCGACAGGGCCGTGAAAAACTGTTTTTT. It is translated as CASSQDRQGREKLFF.

The V gene is TRBV29-1, the J gene TRBJ2-7, with D unclear. Trimming stripped 5 bases from V and 2 bases from J, with 13 bases between. From germline, CDR1 is SQVTM and CDR2 ANQGSEA. The CDR3 length is 13 residues. In nucleotides, the CDR3 is TGCAGCGTTTCAGTGACTCCTACCTACGAGCAGTACTTC. Its translation is CSVSVTPTYEQYF.

The rearrangement links TRBV7-2 to TRBJ1-4, with D unresolved. Between the trimmed V and J ends, which lost 2 bases and 2 bases, there was a span of 15 bases. Germline V gives CDR1 SGHTA, CDR2 FQGNSA. CDR3 length: 17 residues. Written as DNA, the CDR3 is TGTGCCAGCAGCTTAACCCCCGGACTACGCACTAATGAAAAACTGTTTTTT. This gives the protein CASSLTPGLRTNEKLFF.

This clonotype was counted a few times. The rearrangement links TRBV7-6 to TRBJ1-1; no firm D call. The CDR3 sequence is 14 residues long. CDR1 and CDR2 from the germline V gene are SGHVS and FNYEAQ. Trimming removed 2 bases from V and 1 base from J, with 8 bases in between. Here the CDR3 DNA reads TGTGCCAGCAGCTTACTGGAGGAGAACACTGAAGCTTTCTTT. Translation: CASSLLEENTEAFF.

This clonotype was detected many times. CDR3 in amino acids: CASRHTGGGQPQHF. CDR3 DNA: TGTGCCAGCAGACACACAGGGGGCGGTCAGCCCCAGCATTTT. The J gene is TRBJ1-5, the V gene TRBV2; 9 nucleotides align to TRBD1. Germline V CDR1 and CDR2: SNHLY, FYNNEI. The CDR3 contains 14 residues. Unmatched junction bases numbered 6, after V lost 6 bases and J lost 6 bases.

This clonotype was recorded a few times. V usage is TRBV12-3 or TRBV12-4 and J usage is TRBJ1-3, with a possible D match to TRBD1 (5 bases). Between the trimmed V and J ends, which lost 4 bases and 1 base, there was a span of 8 bases. The CDR3 is 14 residues long. CDR3 residues: CASSWRTSGNTIYF. The CDR3 DNA sequence: TGTGCCAGCAGTTGGAGGACATCTGGAAACACCATATATTTT.

At least ten counts were recorded for this clonotype. The J gene is TRBJ1-1, the V gene TRBV14; D ambiguous. From germline, CDR1 is SGHDN and CDR2 FVKESK. The CDR3 runs to 13 residues. The V end was cut by 1 base, the J end by 3 bases, with 6 bases between. The CDR3, as DNA: TGTGCCAGCAGCCAAGGAGTCTACACTGAAGCTTTCTTT. The encoded protein is CASSQGVYTEAFF.

This clonotype occurred once. V and J are TRBV9 and TRBJ1-5; the match to TRBD1 covers 8 bases. The germline V gene has CDR1 SGDLS and CDR2 YYNGEE. The CDR3 is 16 amino acids. V was pared by 4 bases and J by 4 bases, with 10 bases of the junction left unmatched. The CDR3 spells CASSLPGTGSNQPQHF. The DNA of the CDR3 is TGTGCCAGCAGCTTACCCGGGACAGGTAGTAATCAGCCCCAGCATTTT.

A single count supports this clonotype. Here the CDR3 omits its conserved ending phenylalanine or tryptophan, so a read error is the likely source. The genes are TRBV2 and TRBJ1-1; 8 nucleotides agree with TRBD1. This CDR3 has 14 residues. Germline CDR1 reads SNHLY; CDR2 reads FYNNEI. The CDR3 sequence is CASSRRTGNAEAFL. The CDR3 DNA sequence: TGTGCCAGCAGCCGGAGGACAGGGAACGCTGAAGCTTTCCTT.

The J gene is TRBJ1-5, the V gene TRBV10-3, with D perhaps TRBD1 (6 bases). Per germline, CDR1 ENHRY and CDR2 SYGVKD. The CDR3 consists of 11 residues. V lost 6 bases and J lost 11, with 11 bases in between. CDR3 residues: CAISADSTQHF. The CDR3 DNA sequence: TGTGCCATCAGCGCGGACAGCACCCAGCATTTT.